This T cell receptor beta chain was captured in a study of radiation and T cells in renal cell carcinoma. Notes on the study in general: Top tumor clonotypes rose in blood 2 weeks post-radiation, then contracted. Without pretreatment biopsies, baseline tumor clonotype presence was undetermined.

Unmatched junction bases numbered 7, after V lost 0 bases and J lost 4 bases. This CDR3 contains 16 residues. Looked up from germline, CDR1 is SGHTA and CDR2 is FQGNSA. As for time point: baseline pretreatment blood. Treatment specified: 15 Gy SBRT to primary tumor, nephrectomy 4 weeks later. Blood was sampled at baseline, 2 weeks and 4 weeks after SBRT. The tumor was a clear cell renal cell carcinoma. Concerning this clone: Antigen specificity is unknown.

The protocol was immunoSEQ multiplex PCR, while the TCRdb copy is restricted to in-frame clones and leaves out a portion. Of more than 140,000 clones listed, around 78% are singletons. This sequence originates from a woman in her fifties or sixties with renal cell carcinoma. The source material was blood, sampled from a patient whose treatment included radiotherapy and nephrectomy. The chain has TRBV7-2 and TRBJ1-2; 8 nucleotides match TRBD1. DNA for the CDR3: TGTGCCAGCAGCTTAGCTGGACAGGGAGGAGTCTATGGCTACACCTTC. Amino acids: CASSLAGQGGVYGYTF.